The subject of this entry is one TCR beta chain. The antigen remains undetermined. This sample was included in a study of CD8+CD57+ T cells in acquired aplastic anemia. Study context: Where healthy donors were concerned, CD4+ cells averaged approximately 9.9 million reads.

Findings and limits, study-wide: Patients shared about 30 CD8+ CDR3 sequences with controls.

This CDR3 comprises 13 residues. Genomic DNA, the template, was used for profiling of the TCR beta VDJ and CDR3. MiXCR, applied by TCRdb to the reads, yields one record per CDR3 protein. The repertoire consists of some 190,000 distinct CDR3 sequences, with roughly half occurring once and the leading ten covering 15% to 20%. The chain combines TRBV12-3 or TRBV12-4 with TRBJ1-2, with TRBD1 matching over 9 bases. Sequences were obtained from sorted CD4+, CD8+, or CD8+CD57+ T cells (not recorded which) from PBMCs. The sequence was collected from a human donor in good health, serving as a control. CDR3 residues: CVSSGTGRLGYTF. CDR3 DNA: TGTGTGAGCAGCGGGACAGGGAGGCTTGGCTACACCTTC.